The clone carrying this T cell receptor (beta chain) turned up a few times. Its antigen is as yet unknown. The sample originates from a study of beta chain features in type 1 diabetes. The overall study: Examination of sorted cells across all samples involved more than 100,000,000 cells.

Study-level points and caveats: Researchers report that Type 1 diabetes patients had moderately but significantly shorter TCRB CDR3s across all four CD4+ subsets. Sequencing of cDNA might inflate the share of cells that strongly express TCR. Fewer insertions but more deletions were seen at VDJ junctions in type 1 diabetes patients.

With 4 bases removed from V and 4 bases from J, the gap between germline ends came to 14 bases. CDR1 is MGHRA, CDR2 YSYEKL, per germline. The CDR3 covers 15 residues. Isolated RNA was reverse transcribed in full, so expressed TCRB transcripts were sequenced. Measured with immunoSEQ multiplex PCR; TCRdb has only the in-frame clones, and not every one. The table lists some 360,000 clones, roughly a tenth of them singletons. The V gene is TRBV4-1, the J gene TRBJ1-5, with a tentative D call TRBD1 (6 bases). The receptor's source is a man aged 30-40 years with type 1 diabetes. Sequences were obtained from central memory CD4+ T cells from blood. The CDR3 region has the DNA TGCGCCAGCAGCCTTACAGGGAATGAGAATCAGCCCCAGCATTTT. Translated, it gives CASSLTGNENQPQHF.